The next 16 T cell receptor beta chains were all read from a single sample in a study of blood T cell repertoires in COVID-19. Assay: immunoSEQ multiplex PCR; the TCRdb copy retains only in-frame clones and omits some. Of about 240,000 clones in the sample, 75% to 90% were seen once. Sequenced sample: PBMCs or T cells enriched from blood (not recorded which). The receptors here all came from a woman between 40 and 50 years old with acute COVID-19.

The chain joins TRBV3-1 (or the pseudogene TRBV3-2) to TRBJ2-1; 7 positions match TRBD2. Germline V gene sequence: CDR1 LGHDT, CDR2 YNNKEL (reference sequence). With V trimmed by 3 bases and J by 0 bases, 5 bases remained unmatched. The CDR3 has 16 residues. The CDR3 is CASSQYGRRSYNEQFF. CDR3 nucleotide sequence: TGTGCCAGCAGCCAGTACGGGAGGCGCTCCTACAATGAGCAGTTCTTC.

CDR3 protein: CASSHERGRYQGGYTF. The CDR3 DNA is TGCGCCAGCAGCCACGAACGCGGACGGTACCAGGGGGGCTACACCTTC. This chain uses TRBV4-1 with TRBJ1-2, with D possibly being TRBD1 (6 bases). Trimming left V 3 bases short and J 8 bases short, with 22 bases between. This CDR3 is 16 amino acids long. Germline lookup yields CDR1 MGHRA and CDR2 YSYEKL.

V usage is TRBV5-1 and J usage is TRBJ1-3; a possible D gene is TRBD1 (6 bases). This CDR3 spans 14 amino acids. The V gene lost 3 bases and the J gene lost 7 bases, with 14 bases spanning the gap. Germline V gene sequence: CDR1 SGHRS, CDR2 YFSETQ. The chain's CDR3 is CASSSGTFKNTIYF. CDR3 bases: TGCGCCAGCAGCTCCGGGACATTCAAGAACACCATATATTTT.

The chain couples TRBV10-3 to TRBJ1-2; TRBD1 matches 10 bases. Per germline, CDR1 ENHRY and CDR2 SYGVKD. V lost 10 bases, J lost 5 bases, and 10 bases stayed unmatched. The length of the CDR3 is 14 residues. This CDR3 reads CATVDRGTQYGYTF. The CDR3 DNA is TGTGCCACCGTGGACAGGGGGACCCAATATGGCTACACCTTC.

The chain uses TRBV19 and TRBJ2-3; TRBD2 matches at 13 bases. CDR3 length equals 17 residues. Per the germline V gene, CDR1 is LNHDA and CDR2 is SQIVND (reference sequence). V was pared by 4 bases and J by 4 bases, with 8 bases of the junction left unmatched. CDR3 in amino acids: CASSKTWTSGSADTQYF. DNA of the CDR3: TGTGCCAGTAGTAAAACCTGGACTAGCGGGAGTGCAGATACGCAGTATTTT.

The chain joins TRBV5-1 to TRBJ2-7, with D possibly being TRBD2 (6 bases). The CDR3 contains 15 residues. Germline V gives CDR1 SGHRS, CDR2 YFSETQ. Deletions cut 3 bases from V and 2 bases from J, with 15 bases between. Here the CDR3 DNA reads TGCGCCAGCAGCTGGGACTTTCTAGCTCCCTACGAGCAGTACTTC. Residues: CASSWDFLAPYEQYF.

V gene TRBV3-1 (or the pseudogene TRBV3-2) combines with J gene TRBJ2-7; 7 bases match TRBD1. CDR1 is LGHDT and CDR2 is YNNKEL in the germline V gene (reference sequence). V was clipped by 0 bases and J by 1 base; unmatched bases: 6. The CDR3 totals 16 residues. CDR3 region: CASSQDLVTGSYEQYF. The CDR3 region has the DNA TGTGCCAGCAGCCAAGATCTTGTGACAGGGTCCTACGAGCAGTACTTC.

The chain combines TRBV19 with TRBJ1-2; 7 bases match TRBD1. Germline V gives CDR1 LNHDA, CDR2 SQIVND (reference sequence). The ends lost 5 bases at V and 4 bases at J; junction bases unmatched: 7. This CDR3 spans 14 amino acids. This CDR3 is CASSAQTGPYGYTF. The CDR3 DNA is TGTGCCAGTAGTGCCCAGACAGGGCCCTATGGCTACACCTTC.

The rearrangement joins TRBV14 to TRBJ1-2; the D gene is possibly TRBD1 (5 bases). Germline values: CDR1 SGHDN, CDR2 FVKESK. CDR3 length: 15 residues. V was shortened by 0 bases and J by 5 bases, with 13 bases between the two germline ends. CDR3 residues: CASSQDIGGRYGYTF. CDR3 sequence (DNA): TGTGCCAGCAGCCAAGATATCGGGGGTCGGTATGGCTACACCTTC.

V and J are TRBV19 and TRBJ1-2; D perhaps matches TRBD1 (5 bases). The CDR3 loop spans 16 amino acids. V lost 4 bases, J lost 0 bases, and 15 bases lay in between. Germline-derived CDR1 and CDR2 are LNHDA and SQIVND (reference sequence). This chain's CDR3 is CASSKRGEVPNYGYTF. The CDR3 nucleotides are TGTGCCAGTAGTAAAAGAGGGGAGGTTCCTAACTATGGCTACACCTTC. The complete variable domain, with remaining parts taken from reference TRBV19 and TRBJ1-2, reads DGGITQSPKYLFRKEGQNVTLSCEQNLNHDAMYWYRQDPGQGLRLIYYSQIVNDFQKGDIAEGYSVSREKKESFPLTVTSAQKNPTAFYLCASSKRGEVPNYGYTFGSGTRLTVV.

The rearrangement joins TRBV11-3 to TRBJ1-6; perhaps TRBD1 as D (5 bases). The CDR3 has 15 residues. Germline values: CDR1 SGHNT, CDR2 YENEEA. The germline V and J ends were trimmed by 0 bases and 9 bases, with 12 bases remaining between them. The CDR3 nucleotides read TGTGCCAGCAGCTTAGATAGCCAGGGCAGTTCACCCCTCCACTTT. Translated: CASSLDSQGSSPLHF.

The genes are TRBV6-5 and TRBJ2-7; possible D gene TRBD1, 5 bases. The CDR3 contains 14 residues. Germline V CDR1 and CDR2: MNHEY, SVGAGI. V was shortened by 6 bases and J by 5 bases, with 17 bases between the two germline ends. This CDR3 is CASSPAGLTHEQYF. The CDR3 coding sequence is TGTGCCAGCAGCCCGGCAGGGCTTACACACGAGCAGTACTTC.

The rearrangement links TRBV11-2 to TRBJ1-6; D remains ambiguous. V gave up 5 bases and J gave up 11 bases, with 13 bases separating them. CDR1 SGHAT and CDR2 FQNNGV come from the germline V gene. This CDR3 is 13 amino acids long. The CDR3 protein is CASSDGSPAPLHF. In DNA, the CDR3 is TGTGCCAGCAGCGACGGGAGTCCCGCACCCCTCCACTTT. The entire variable domain, with the rest obtained from reference TRBV11-2 and TRBJ1-6, is as follows: EAGVAQSPRYKIIEKRQSVAFWCNPISGHATLYWYQQILGQGPKLLIQFQNNGVVDDSQLPKDRFSAERLKGVDSTLKIQPAKLEDSAVYLCASSDGSPAPLHFGNGTRLTVT.

This clone showed up just once. The junction shows a germline mismatch at one end, possibly a read error. Here the CDR3 DNA reads TGTGCTAGCAGCTTAACGGGGGTGGATAGCAATCAGCCCCAGCATTTT. This gives the protein CASSLTGVDSNQPQHF. The V gene is TRBV7-7, the J gene TRBJ1-5; weak D call: TRBD1 (5 bases). Germline CDR1 SSHAT, CDR2 FNYEAQ (reference sequence). The CDR3 is 16 residues long.

Only one count was recorded for this clone. The gene calls are TRBV6-5 and TRBJ1-5, with 10 bases matching TRBD1. V was clipped by 9 bases and J by 6 bases; unmatched bases: 11. CDR1 and CDR2 (germline): MNHEY, SVGAGI. The CDR3 consists of 15 residues. The CDR3 reads CASSWDRGSGQPQHF. DNA for the CDR3: TGTGCCAGTTCGTGGGACAGGGGCTCGGGTCAGCCCCAGCATTTT.

Only a few counts were recorded for this clone. The chain carries TRBV5-1 and TRBJ2-2; TRBD2 agrees at 10 bases. The CDR3 is 17 amino acids. V trimming: 0 bases; J trimming: 6 bases; junction bases outside the gene matches: 8. Germline lookup yields CDR1 SGHRS and CDR2 YFSETQ. CDR3 bases: TGCGCCAGCAGCTTGGGGTTTCTAGCGGGAGAGTCCGGGGAGCTGTTTTTT. Translation gives CASSLGFLAGESGELFF.